This entry describes one T cell receptor (beta chain). Its antigen remains unknown. The data belong to a study of T-cell memory formation after mild COVID-19. Germline CDR1 and CDR2: SGHRS and YFSETQ. Trimming cost V 0 bases and J 1 base, with 13 bases left between them. The CDR3 has 17 residues. General study findings and limits: Contracting CD4+ clones sat mainly in CM and EM; CD8+ in EMRA. A second wave expanding day 15 to 37 was CD4+-biased; contracting clones were balanced.

The authors produced TCR alpha and TCR beta cDNA libraries with sample barcodes and UMIs by 5'RACE using constant-segment primers. One entry per CDR3 protein, called by TCRdb with MiXCR from the 5' RACE reads. The sample carries about 110,000 distinct CDR3 sequences, roughly a sixth recorded once. This sequence joins TRBV5-1 and TRBJ2-2; D remains unclear. This clonotype was obtained from a young man who had mild COVID-19 (a few samples of this study predate the infection). Cell type and time point are not known. Sequences were obtained from PBMCs or a T cell subset sorted from them (not recorded which). In DNA form, the CDR3 reads TGCGCCAGCAGCTTGGTACGAAGGTCTATGAACACCGGGGAGCTGTTTTTT. Translation: CASSLVRRSMNTGELFF.